Shown below are 21 T cell receptor beta chains from a single sample sequenced in a study of cytomegalovirus exposure and HLA in healthy donors. PCR was performed using 60 Vbeta and 13 Jbeta primers. Sequencing used immunoSEQ multiplex PCR; TCRdb keeps in-frame clones, though not all of them. The sample lists approximately 150,000 clones, roughly 79% occurring once. Sequencing used PBMCs. These receptors were obtained from a male donor in good health and CMV-seronegative.

The chain links TRBV5-1 to TRBJ2-1; a possible D gene is TRBD2 (5 bases). The CDR3 is made up of 11 amino acids. Germline V gene sequence: CDR1 SGHRS, CDR2 YFSETQ. V was shortened by 8 bases and J by 7 bases, with 10 bases between the two germline ends. The CDR3 region has the DNA TGCGCCAGTGATGAGGGAAATGAGCAGTTCTTC. Protein: CASDEGNEQFF.

This chain links TRBV6-1 with TRBJ2-7; 12 bases match TRBD1. The V gene's germline CDR1 is MNHNS and CDR2 SASEGT. CDR3 size: 15 residues. J lost 3 bases, V lost 9 bases, and 9 bases had no gene match. This CDR3 reads CASSPGQGAIYEQYF. The CDR3 DNA reads as TGTGCCAGTTCCCCGGGACAGGGGGCTATCTACGAGCAGTACTTC.

The rearrangement joins TRBV4-3 to TRBJ2-4, with D maybe TRBD1 (5 bases). This CDR3 spans 16 amino acids. Looked up from germline, CDR1 is LGHNA and CDR2 is YSLEER. Trimming left V 0 bases short and J 3 bases short, with 12 bases between. The CDR3 bases are TGCGCCAGCAGCCAAGATATTGGGCAGGGCAAAAACATTCAGTACTTC. This sequence encodes CASSQDIGQGKNIQYF.

The chain has TRBV7-6 and TRBJ2-7, with 9 bases aligning to TRBD2. In germline, CDR1 is SGHVS, CDR2 FNYEAQ. The CDR3 length is 15 residues. V shed 5 bases, J shed 6 bases, and the junction held 11 bases outside the gene matches. The CDR3 loop reads CASSPRAGGLGEQYF. The CDR3, as DNA: TGTGCCAGCAGCCCCCGGGCGGGGGGGCTTGGCGAGCAGTACTTC. Together with reference TRBV7-6 and TRBJ2-7, the CDR3 gives the full variable domain: GAGVSQSPRYKVTKRGQDVALRCDPISGHVSLYWYRQALGQGPEFLTYFNYEAQQDKSGLPNDRFSAERPEGSISTLTIQRTEQRDSAMYRCASSPRAGGLGEQYFGPGTRLTVT.

This clone appeared a few times. The V gene is TRBV30, the J gene TRBJ1-3; D is undetermined. Germline values: CDR1 GTSNPN, CDR2 SVGIG (reference sequence). The length of the CDR3 is 13 residues. V lost 4 bases to trimming and J lost 4 bases, with 11 bases between them. The CDR3: CAWNGERGNTIYF. The DNA of the CDR3 is TGTGCCTGGAACGGGGAGCGGGGAAACACCATATATTTT.

This clone was counted a few times. The V call is TRBV7-3, the J call TRBJ1-1; D not certain. The CDR3 spans 13 residues. Germline V gene data show CDR1 as SGHTA and CDR2 as FQGTGA. Deletions cut 1 base from V and 5 bases from J, with 8 bases between. Here the CDR3 reads CASSLKAGTEAFF. CDR3 nucleotide sequence: TGTGCCAGCAGCTTAAAGGCGGGGACTGAAGCTTTCTTT. The full variable domain, in which reference TRBV7-3 and TRBJ1-1 provide the parts outside the CDR3, is GAGVSQTPSNKVTEKGKYVELRCDPISGHTALYWYRQSLGQGPEFLIYFQGTGAADDSGLPNDRFFAVRPEGSVSTLKIQRTERGDSAVYLCASSLKAGTEAFFGQGTRLTVV.

V and J are TRBV30 and TRBJ2-1; the match to TRBD2 covers 14 bases. Germline V gene sequence: CDR1 GTSNPN, CDR2 SVGIG (reference sequence). There are 15 residues in the CDR3. The trim removed 1 base at V and 8 bases at J, leaving 4 bases unmatched. CDR3 DNA: TGTGCCTGGAGTGAGGGACTAGCGGGAGTGCATGAGCAGTTCTTC. Translating gives CAWSEGLAGVHEQFF. Supplemented by reference TRBV30 and TRBJ2-1, the full variable domain reads SQTIHQWPATLVQPVGSPLSLECTVEGTSNPNLYWYRQAAGRGLQLLFYSVGIGQISSEVPQNLSASRPQDRQFILSSKKLLLSDSGFYLCAWSEGLAGVHEQFFGPGTRLTVL.

The CDR3 nucleotides read TGTGCCAGCAGCCAAGATCCGGGACAGGGATGGGATGAGCAGTTCTTC. Translated, it gives CASSQDPGQGWDEQFF. The V gene is TRBV4-2, the J gene TRBJ2-1; 9 nucleotides match TRBD1. The CDR3 length is 16 residues. The germline V gene encodes CDR1 LGHNA and CDR2 YNFKEQ. With 0 bases clipped from V and 8 bases from J, the junction kept 8 bases outside the gene matches.

V gene TRBV5-4 combines with J gene TRBJ1-4, with a weak D call TRBD1 (6 bases). Trimming cost V 5 bases and J 4 bases, with 15 bases left between them. This CDR3 has 15 amino acids. Germline loops: CDR1 SGHNT, CDR2 YYREEE (reference sequence). CDR3 in amino acids: CASSVGGHGNEKLFF. CDR3 coding DNA: TGTGCCAGCAGTGTGGGGGGGCACGGTAATGAAAAACTGTTTTTT.

This sequence joins TRBV6-5 and TRBJ2-3; D call uncertain. The CDR3 has 13 amino acids. With 5 bases removed from V and 2 bases from J, the gap between germline ends came to 8 bases. Germline V gene data show CDR1 as MNHEY and CDR2 as SVGAGI. CDR3 bases: TGTGCCAGCAGTCGTAATCCCACAGATACGCAGTATTTT. Translating it yields CASSRNPTDTQYF.

The CDR3 loop is CASSPERWETEAFF. CDR3 bases: TGTGCCAGCTCACCAGAGCGATGGGAGACTGAAGCTTTCTTT. The chain employs TRBV18 and TRBJ1-1; no definite D call. CDR1 is KGHSH, CDR2 LQKENI, per germline. The V and J ends lost 2 bases and 5 bases respectively, with 12 bases between them. The CDR3 loop spans 14 amino acids.

DNA for the CDR3: TGTGCCAGCACTACCGGAGCGGGAGCGGTTAATGAGCAGTTCTTC. It translates to CASTTGAGAVNEQFF. The gene calls are TRBV6-6 and TRBJ2-1, with 8 bases identical to TRBD2. CDR3 length equals 15 residues. Germline V gene sequence: CDR1 MNHNY, CDR2 SVGAGI (reference sequence). The V gene end was trimmed by 7 bases and the J gene end by 7 bases; junction bases not matched to a gene: 12.

V and J are TRBV7-9 and TRBJ2-3, with TRBD2 matching 8 bases. V shed 5 bases, J shed 1 base, and the junction held 14 bases outside the gene matches. The CDR3 has 18 residues. Germline V CDR1 and CDR2: SEHNR, FQNEAQ (reference sequence). The CDR3 reads CASSPWRGLDGRTDTQYF. The CDR3 nucleotides are TGTGCCAGCAGCCCTTGGAGGGGACTAGACGGGCGCACAGATACGCAGTATTTT.

The rearrangement uses TRBV15 and TRBJ2-5, with 13 bases lining up with TRBD2. The CDR3 runs to 16 residues. The junction had 3 bases not matched to a gene; V was cut back by 4 bases and J by 1 base. The germline CDR1 and CDR2 sequences are LNHNV and YYDKDF (reference sequence). For the CDR3, the DNA is TGTGCCACCAGCAACGGACTAGCGGGGGTCCAAGAGACCCAGTACTTC. Translating gives CATSNGLAGVQETQYF.

This clone was detected only a few times. The gene calls are TRBV27 and TRBJ1-2; 8 bases are a match to TRBD1. Germline V gene data show CDR1 as MNHEY and CDR2 as SMNVEV (reference sequence). V trimming: 1 base; J trimming: 4 bases; junction bases outside the gene matches: 8. The CDR3 contains 16 residues. In DNA, the CDR3 is TGTGCCAGCAGTTTATTAACAGGGGGGTCGAGCTATGGCTACACCTTC. It yields the protein CASSLLTGGSSYGYTF.

The chain couples TRBV30 to TRBJ2-7, with D perhaps matching TRBD1 (5 bases). The V gene lost 0 bases and the J gene lost 3 bases, with 6 bases spanning the gap. The CDR3 length is 12 residues. Germline-derived CDR1 and CDR2 are GTSNPN and SVGIG (reference sequence). CDR3 residues: CAWSVGVYEQYF. The CDR3 DNA is TGTGCCTGGAGTGTAGGGGTCTACGAGCAGTACTTC.

The chain employs TRBV30 and TRBJ1-1; D not certain. The CDR3 totals 15 residues. The V gene lost 0 bases and the J gene lost 0 bases, with 11 bases spanning the gap. The germline V gene has CDR1 GTSNPN and CDR2 SVGIG (reference sequence). CDR3 in amino acids: CAWSVGRTVNTEAFF. The CDR3 DNA sequence: TGTGCCTGGAGTGTAGGGAGGACGGTGAACACTGAAGCTTTCTTT.

The chain employs TRBV7-9 and TRBJ1-2, with a possible D match to TRBD1 (6 bases). Trimming left V 7 bases short and J 4 bases short, with 19 bases between. The CDR3 contains 15 residues. CDR1 SEHNR and CDR2 FQNEAQ come from the germline V gene (reference sequence). This CDR3 is CASTHGGGSGYGYTF. The DNA of the CDR3 is TGTGCCAGCACCCACGGGGGGGGCAGCGGCTATGGCTACACCTTC.

This clone was observed once. The CDR3, as DNA: TGTGCCAGCAGTGACCGCGCAGGGGGCGCGGGAGATACGCAGTATTTT. This encodes CASSDRAGGAGDTQYF. The V gene is TRBV6-4, the J gene TRBJ2-3, with 8 bases identical to TRBD1. This CDR3 comprises 16 residues. The V segment lost 2 bases and the J segment 5 bases; nucleotides outside the gene matches: 9. CDR1 MRHNA and CDR2 SNTAGT come from the germline V gene.

The chain combines TRBV5-4 with TRBJ2-3; 8 bases fit TRBD1. J gave up 4 bases and V 4 bases, and 2 bases lay outside the gene matches. This CDR3 is built from 13 residues. The germline V gene encodes CDR1 SGHNT and CDR2 YYREEE (reference sequence). CDR3 residues: CASSPRGPDTQYF. The CDR3 region has the DNA TGTGCCAGCAGCCCCAGGGGGCCAGATACGCAGTATTTT.

The chain uses TRBV27 and TRBJ2-1; D might be TRBD2 (6 bases). The CDR3 is made up of 14 amino acids. Germline CDR1 reads MNHEY; CDR2 reads SMNVEV (reference sequence). The V gene lost 6 bases and the J gene lost 10 bases, with 19 bases spanning the gap. In DNA form, the CDR3 reads TGTGCCAGCAGGAGGGCCGGGACTGAAAGCGAGCAGTTCTTC. This translates into CASRRAGTESEQFF.